This TCR beta chain derives from a study of read filtering for tumor transcriptome and immune sequencing. Molecular barcoded adaptors covering alpha/delta and beta/gamma chains were used on roughly 370 ng RNA. TCRdb analysed the reads with MiXCR anew, one entry per CDR3 protein. The sample has about 47,000 distinct CDR3 sequences; around 12% are singletons. This clonotype was counted ten times or more. The source of this sequence is a donor aged 40 or older with multiple myeloma. Material for sequencing was a population of CD138-negative cells sorted from bone marrow.

The CDR3 region is CASSSMEGTEAFF. As DNA, the CDR3 is TGCGCCAGCAGCTCGATGGAGGGGACTGAAGCTTTCTTT. This chain uses TRBV5-1 with TRBJ1-1, with TRBD1 as a possible D gene (5 bases). Trimming removed 3 bases from V and 5 bases from J, with 11 bases in between. Germline V gene data show CDR1 as SGHRS and CDR2 as YFSETQ. The CDR3 contains 13 residues.